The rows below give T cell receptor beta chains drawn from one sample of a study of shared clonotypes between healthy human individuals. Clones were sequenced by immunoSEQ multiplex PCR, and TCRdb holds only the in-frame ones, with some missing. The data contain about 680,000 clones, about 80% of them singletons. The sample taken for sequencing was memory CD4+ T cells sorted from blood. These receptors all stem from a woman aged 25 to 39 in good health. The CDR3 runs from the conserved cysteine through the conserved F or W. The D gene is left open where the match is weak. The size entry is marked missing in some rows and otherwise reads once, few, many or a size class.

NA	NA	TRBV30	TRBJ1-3	CAWTSGPGNTIYF	TGTGCCTGGACGTCAGGGCCTGGAAACACCATATATTTT
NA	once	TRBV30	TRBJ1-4	CAWGGAQINEKLFF	TGTGCCTGGGGAGGCGCACAGATTAATGAAAAACTGTTTTTT
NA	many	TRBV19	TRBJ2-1	CASSLTSVEEQFF	TGTGCCAGTAGTCTAACATCGGTTGAGGAGCAGTTCTTC
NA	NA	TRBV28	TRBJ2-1	CASSSSHTGNGRHEQFF	TGTGCCAGCAGTTCCTCTCACACAGGGAACGGGAGGCATGAGCAGTTCTTC
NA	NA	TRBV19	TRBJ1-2	CASSIPGVNYGYTF	TGTGCCAGTAGTATACCAGGCGTCAACTATGGCTACACCTTC
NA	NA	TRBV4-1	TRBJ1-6	CASSRARDGSPLHF	TGCGCCAGCAGTAGGGCAAGAGACGGTTCACCCCTCCACTTT
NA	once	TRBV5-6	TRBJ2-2	CASSPGGGRTGELFF	TGTGCCAGCAGCCCCGGAGGGGGACGGACCGGGGAGCTGTTTTTT
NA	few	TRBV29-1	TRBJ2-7	CSVVLGYEQYF	TGCAGCGTTGTATTAGGCTACGAGCAGTACTTC
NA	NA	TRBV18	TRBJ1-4	CASSPPGRTNEKLFF	TGTGCCAGCTCACCCCCGGGGAGAACGAATGAAAAACTGTTTTTT
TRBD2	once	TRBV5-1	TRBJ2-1	CATHTGSSGSDEQFF	TGCGCCACCCATACCGGGTCTAGCGGGAGCGATGAGCAGTTCTTC
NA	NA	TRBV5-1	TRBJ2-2	CASSLNRENTGELFF	TGCGCCAGCAGCTTAAATCGGGAGAACACCGGGGAGCTGTTTTTT
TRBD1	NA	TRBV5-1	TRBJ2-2	CASRQGMNTGELFF	TGCGCCAGCCGACAGGGGATGAACACCGGGGAGCTGTTTTTT
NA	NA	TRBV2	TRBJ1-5	CASSENMGYRNQPQHF	TGTGCCAGCAGTGAAAATATGGGGTATCGCAATCAGCCCCAGCATTTT
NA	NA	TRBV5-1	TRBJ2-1	CASSLGLLSSYNEQFF	TGCGCCAGCAGCCTGGGACTCTTGAGCTCCTACAATGAGCAGTTCTTC
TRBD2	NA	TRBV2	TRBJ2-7	CASSGVGGRAKEQYF	TGTGCCAGCAGTGGGGTCGGCGGGAGGGCGAAGGAGCAGTACTTC
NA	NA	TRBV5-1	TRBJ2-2	CASSLTVAGSPGELFF	TGCGCCAGCAGCTTGACCGTCGCTGGGTCGCCCGGGGAGCTGTTTTTT
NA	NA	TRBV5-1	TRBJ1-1	CASSSTQGTEAFF	TGCGCCAGCAGCTCCACTCAGGGAACTGAAGCTTTCTTT
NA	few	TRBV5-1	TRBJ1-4	CASSYNHEKLFF	TGCGCCAGCAGTTATAACCATGAAAAACTGTTTTTT
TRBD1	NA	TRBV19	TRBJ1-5	CASSDRSGTVNQPQHF	TGTGCCAGTAGTGACCGGTCCGGGACAGTAAATCAGCCCCAGCATTTT
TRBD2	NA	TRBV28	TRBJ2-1	CASSPWKLAGDEQFF	TGTGCCAGCAGTCCCTGGAAACTAGCGGGAGATGAGCAGTTCTTC
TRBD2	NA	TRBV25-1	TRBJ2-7	CASSATGSSGTSLEQYF	TGTGCCAGCAGTGCCACCGGATCTAGCGGGACGAGTCTCGAGCAGTACTTC
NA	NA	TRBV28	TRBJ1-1	CLIKGGTEAFF	TGCCTTATAAAAGGGGGGACTGAAGCTTTCTTT
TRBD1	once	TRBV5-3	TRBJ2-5	CARSTGTAQETQYF	TGTGCCAGAAGCACCGGGACAGCGCAAGAGACCCAGTACTTC
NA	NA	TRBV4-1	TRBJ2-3	CASSQDIAADTQYF	TGCGCCAGCAGCCAAGATATAGCTGCAGATACGCAGTATTTT
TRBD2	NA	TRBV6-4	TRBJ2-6	CASSAGLAGNSGANVLTF	TGTGCCAGCAGTGCCGGACTAGCGGGCAACTCTGGGGCCAACGTCCTGACTTTC
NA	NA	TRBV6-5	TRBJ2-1	CASIRRGSSYNEQFF	TGTGCCAGCATTCGCCGGGGAAGCTCCTACAATGAGCAGTTCTTC
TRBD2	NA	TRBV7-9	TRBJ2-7	CASSPGGLALYEQYF	TGTGCCAGCAGCCCCGGAGGACTAGCGCTCTACGAGCAGTACTTC
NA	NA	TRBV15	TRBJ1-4	CATSRVRELNEKLFF	TGTGCCACCAGCAGAGTCCGGGAGCTTAATGAAAAACTGTTTTTT
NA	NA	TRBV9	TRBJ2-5	CASSVDWGVETQYF	TGTGCCAGCAGCGTAGATTGGGGTGTAGAGACCCAGTACTTC
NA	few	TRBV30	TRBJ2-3	CAWSRAGTDTQYF	TGTGCCTGGAGTCGGGCAGGCACAGATACGCAGTATTTT
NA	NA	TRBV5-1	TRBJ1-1	CASSRDTVNTEAFF	TGCGCCAGCAGCCGAGACACAGTGAACACTGAAGCTTTCTTT
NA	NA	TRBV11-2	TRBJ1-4	CASSFFTGKNEKLFF	TGTGCCAGCAGCTTCTTTACAGGGAAGAATGAAAAACTGTTTTTT
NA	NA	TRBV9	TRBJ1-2	CASNVGAANYGYTF	TGTGCCAGCAATGTGGGGGCCGCAAACTATGGCTACACCTTC
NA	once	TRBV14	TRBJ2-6	CASSPYQGTGANVLTF	TGTGCCAGCAGCCCTTATCAGGGGACTGGGGCCAACGTCCTGACTTTC
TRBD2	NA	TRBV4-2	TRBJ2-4	CASSQDRSSGGRAGIAKNIQYF	TGTGCCAGCAGCCAAGATCGGTCTTCGGGCGGGAGGGCCGGTATTGCCAAAAACATTCAGTACTTC
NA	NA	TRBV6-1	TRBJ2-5	CASSESTGQGQETQYF	TGTGCCAGCAGTGAATCCACCGGGCAGGGTCAAGAGACCCAGTACTTC
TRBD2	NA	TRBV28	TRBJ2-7	CASRRGTSGIYEQYF	TGTGCCAGCAGACGAGGGACTAGCGGGATCTACGAGCAGTACTTC
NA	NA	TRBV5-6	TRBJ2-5	CASSRRDHGETQYF	TGTGCCAGCAGCCGTAGGGACCACGGAGAGACCCAGTACTTC
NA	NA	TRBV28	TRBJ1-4	CASSQTPQREKLFF	TGTGCCAGCAGCCAGACACCGCAACGGGAAAAACTGTTTTTT
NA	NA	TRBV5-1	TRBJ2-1	CASSSDLPPYNEQFF	TGCGCCAGCAGCTCGGACCTCCCGCCCTACAATGAGCAGTTCTTC
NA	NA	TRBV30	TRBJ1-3	CAWSGGASSGNTIYF	TGTGCCTGGAGTGGGGGGGCCAGCTCTGGAAACACCATATATTTT
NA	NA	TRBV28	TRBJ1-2	CASSSPVDGYTF	TGTGCCAGCAGTTCGCCCGTAGATGGCTACACCTTC